The rows below give T cell receptor beta chains drawn from one sample of a study of vaccination and CD4 T cells after COVID-19. One entry per CDR3 protein results from TCRdb running MiXCR on the PCR reads. The table includes about 15,000 distinct CDR3 sequences, 30% to 35% detected once. Their antigens remain unidentified. The material sequenced was CD4+ T cells from blood, cultured in vitro, taken after SARS-CoV-2 vaccination. The receptor set was obtained from a human donor who had recovered from COVID-19. The CDR3 runs from the conserved cysteine through the conserved F or W. Each record gives: D gene, V gene, J gene, CDR3 protein. The D gene is left open where the match is weak.

d_gene: -; v_gene: TRBV7-2; j_gene: TRBJ1-1; CDR3aa: CASSLLVEAFF
d_gene: -; v_gene: TRBV14; j_gene: TRBJ1-5; CDR3aa: CASSQDLLGAQHF
d_gene: TRBD1; v_gene: TRBV7-2; j_gene: TRBJ1-1; CDR3aa: CASSFKTGGFTEAFF
d_gene: TRBD1; v_gene: TRBV28; j_gene: TRBJ1-2; CDR3aa: CASSLTGTASRYGYTF
d_gene: -; v_gene: TRBV6-1; j_gene: TRBJ1-5; CDR3aa: CASRTAPAGRSNQPQHF
d_gene: -; v_gene: TRBV6-1; j_gene: TRBJ2-5; CDR3aa: CASSPRGETQYF
d_gene: -; v_gene: TRBV12-3/TRBV12-4; j_gene: TRBJ1-3; CDR3aa: CASSLGTGSGNTIYF
d_gene: TRBD1; v_gene: TRBV15; j_gene: TRBJ1-4; CDR3aa: CATSRDWPGGAWEKLFF
d_gene: TRBD2; v_gene: TRBV18; j_gene: TRBJ2-3; CDR3aa: CASSPEWVAGAVTDTQYF
d_gene: TRBD2; v_gene: TRBV7-2; j_gene: TRBJ2-1; CDR3aa: CASSLVPSGAYNEQFF
d_gene: -; v_gene: TRBV7-9; j_gene: TRBJ2-3; CDR3aa: CASSLTVYRPYTDTQYF
d_gene: -; v_gene: TRBV6-1; j_gene: TRBJ1-2; CDR3aa: CASNTQAGYGYTF
d_gene: -; v_gene: TRBV2; j_gene: TRBJ1-1; CDR3aa: CASSAVGLITEAFF
d_gene: -; v_gene: TRBV30; j_gene: TRBJ1-1; CDR3aa: CAWTRNRVTEAFF
d_gene: TRBD2; v_gene: TRBV19; j_gene: TRBJ2-3; CDR3aa: CASSRREGTDTQYF
d_gene: -; v_gene: TRBV10-3; j_gene: TRBJ1-2; CDR3aa: CAISEGGSYGYTF
d_gene: TRBD1; v_gene: TRBV5-6; j_gene: TRBJ2-5; CDR3aa: CASSHDRVQETQYF
d_gene: -; v_gene: TRBV28; j_gene: TRBJ2-5; CDR3aa: CASSLYSMKIQETQYF
d_gene: -; v_gene: TRBV20-1; j_gene: TRBJ2-7; CDR3aa: CSAPSVEGRSSYEQYF
d_gene: -; v_gene: TRBV20-1; j_gene: TRBJ1-5; CDR3aa: CSASVRVGNQPQHF
d_gene: -; v_gene: TRBV27; j_gene: TRBJ2-2; CDR3aa: CASSLGSSPRELFF
d_gene: -; v_gene: TRBV28; j_gene: TRBJ2-7; CDR3aa: CASTLRGHEQYF
d_gene: TRBD1; v_gene: TRBV28; j_gene: TRBJ2-7; CDR3aa: CASSHRGRLGFRYEQYF
d_gene: TRBD2; v_gene: TRBV7-8; j_gene: TRBJ2-3; CDR3aa: CASSSSGGSGRNTDTQYF
d_gene: TRBD1; v_gene: TRBV11-2; j_gene: TRBJ1-2; CDR3aa: CASSLDRDSYGYTF
d_gene: -; v_gene: TRBV7-8; j_gene: TRBJ1-1; CDR3aa: CASSLPDSEAFF
d_gene: -; v_gene: TRBV5-6; j_gene: TRBJ1-1; CDR3aa: CASSLYGSGGNTEAFF
d_gene: -; v_gene: TRBV4-1; j_gene: TRBJ1-2; CDR3aa: CASSQDGDSTNYGYTF
d_gene: -; v_gene: TRBV12-3/TRBV12-4; j_gene: TRBJ1-3; CDR3aa: CASSFSLATGNTIYF
d_gene: TRBD1; v_gene: TRBV29-1; j_gene: TRBJ1-5; CDR3aa: CSVVGGQGQPQHF
d_gene: TRBD1; v_gene: TRBV24-1; j_gene: TRBJ2-1; CDR3aa: CATSDSTGVWEQFF
d_gene: -; v_gene: TRBV9; j_gene: TRBJ1-1; CDR3aa: CASSPHYTEAFF
d_gene: -; v_gene: TRBV7-9; j_gene: TRBJ2-3; CDR3aa: CASSLAGRTDTQYF
d_gene: TRBD2; v_gene: TRBV24-1; j_gene: TRBJ2-1; CDR3aa: CATSDFPGTSGVDNEQFF
d_gene: -; v_gene: TRBV2; j_gene: TRBJ1-6; CDR3aa: CASSESTAYNSPLHF
d_gene: -; v_gene: TRBV15; j_gene: TRBJ2-3; CDR3aa: CATSRDTRGDTQYF
d_gene: TRBD2; v_gene: TRBV10-1; j_gene: TRBJ2-3; CDR3aa: CASLRTSGRTDTQYF
d_gene: TRBD2; v_gene: TRBV6-2/TRBV6-3; j_gene: TRBJ2-7; CDR3aa: CASSWAGRREASYEQYF
d_gene: -; v_gene: TRBV7-2; j_gene: TRBJ1-3; CDR3aa: CASSSAIRSSGNTIYF
d_gene: -; v_gene: TRBV6-2/TRBV6-3; j_gene: TRBJ1-1; CDR3aa: CASSYEALTEAFF
d_gene: -; v_gene: TRBV14; j_gene: TRBJ2-4; CDR3aa: CASSLNMGGGNIQYF
d_gene: TRBD1; v_gene: TRBV6-1; j_gene: TRBJ2-7; CDR3aa: CASGTGNSYEQYF
d_gene: TRBD1; v_gene: TRBV6-2/TRBV6-3; j_gene: TRBJ1-1; CDR3aa: CASSNRGQNTEAFF
d_gene: TRBD1; v_gene: TRBV28; j_gene: TRBJ1-5; CDR3aa: CASSLTGGVNQPQHF
d_gene: -; v_gene: TRBV27; j_gene: TRBJ1-4; CDR3aa: CASSLGSSPGKLFF
d_gene: -; v_gene: TRBV5-1; j_gene: TRBJ2-1; CDR3aa: CASSPRVDEQFF
d_gene: -; v_gene: TRBV20-1; j_gene: TRBJ2-3; CDR3aa: CSARGQLSYTDTQYF
d_gene: -; v_gene: TRBV6-2/TRBV6-3; j_gene: TRBJ1-5; CDR3aa: CASSYSTLGGAGQPQHF
d_gene: TRBD1; v_gene: TRBV12-3/TRBV12-4; j_gene: TRBJ2-5; CDR3aa: CASSSGQGQETQYF
d_gene: TRBD2; v_gene: TRBV7-2; j_gene: TRBJ2-3; CDR3aa: CASSPSRAGESDTQYF
d_gene: -; v_gene: TRBV6-5; j_gene: TRBJ1-1; CDR3aa: CASSYTMNTEAFF
d_gene: -; v_gene: TRBV6-1; j_gene: TRBJ1-2; CDR3aa: CASSERDSEVGYTF
d_gene: -; v_gene: TRBV6-1; j_gene: TRBJ2-1; CDR3aa: CASQTGASSYNEQFF
d_gene: -; v_gene: TRBV12-3/TRBV12-4; j_gene: TRBJ2-7; CDR3aa: CASSFAYEQYF
d_gene: -; v_gene: TRBV7-2; j_gene: TRBJ2-1; CDR3aa: CASSSPDIAKNEQFF
d_gene: TRBD2; v_gene: TRBV2; j_gene: TRBJ2-1; CDR3aa: CASSGTSGKNEQFF
d_gene: -; v_gene: TRBV7-9; j_gene: TRBJ1-1; CDR3aa: CASSDLVAFF
d_gene: -; v_gene: TRBV7-2; j_gene: TRBJ2-5; CDR3aa: CASSLAGPGETQYF
d_gene: -; v_gene: TRBV7-9; j_gene: TRBJ2-1; CDR3aa: CASSLGGSRGWFF
d_gene: -; v_gene: TRBV24-1; j_gene: TRBJ2-5; CDR3aa: CATSEGGREETQYF